This TCR beta chain was sequenced during a study of blood T cells in healthy people across ages. Findings and limits, study-wide: With naive T cell percentage, TCR beta diversity showed a strong correlation.

With respect to this clonotype: What it binds is not known.

Those donating, healthy Caucasian individuals from Russia, were aged 6 to 90. Trimming left V 3 bases short and J 4 bases short, with 14 bases between. Germline assignment: CDR1 SGHTA and CDR2 FQGNSA. The CDR3 covers 15 residues. A second PCR of roughly 7 to 11 cycles used a sample-barcoded 5' primer and a J-beta primer mix. Every sample produced at least 2.5 million CDR3-containing paired-end reads. TCRdb re-derived calls from the 5' RACE reads in MiXCR, one entry per CDR3 protein. The data show 1,500,000 or so distinct CDR3 sequences, with about 45% seen just once and 4% held by the top ten. This clonotype was sampled from a woman aged 18-30 years in good health. The chain uses TRBV7-2 and TRBJ2-3; D is tentatively TRBD1 or TRBD2 (6 bases each). Sequenced input: blood. CDR3 amino acids: CASSFKRGAPDTQYF. The DNA of the CDR3 is TGTGCCAGCAGCTTTAAGAGGGGGGCTCCAGATACGCAGTATTTT.